This T cell receptor (beta chain) was recovered during a study of vaccination and CD4 T cells after COVID-19 (dated by TCRdb to the early 2020s). For the wider study: Every convalescent patient had a positive nasal swab PCR test for SARS-CoV-2, with mild disease in 9 or 10 patients and severe disease in one. In the convalescent cohort there were six males and four females, among whom were two Hispanic individuals, seven Caucasians, two Asians and one multiracial person. Each participant got two doses of either the Pfizer-BioNTech BNT162b2 vaccine (n=8) or the Moderna mRNA-1273 vaccine (n=2). Post-COVID blood samples from convalescent patients were collected a median of approximately 100 days after diagnosis, with a range of roughly 35 to 180 days. Post-vaccine blood samples were taken a median of about 77 days after the second vaccine dose, with a range of roughly 14 to 250 days. The cultures were stimulated with overlapping spike peptide pools from SARS-CoV-2 and from the common cold coronaviruses HCoV-NL63, HCoV-OC43 and HCoV-229E. Control cultures used a CEFX viral epitope pool as positive control, an HIV-1 Nef peptide pool as negative control, or no peptide. In 10 COVID-19 convalescent patients and a handful of infection-naive healthy vaccine recipients, researchers compared the spike-specific CD4+ TCR repertoire from before mRNA vaccination with the repertoire from after. Broader findings and caveats from the paper: Nearly all vaccine-specific clones in convalescent patients (304 of 307) were mono-reactive for SARS-CoV-2 spike rather than cross-reactive with common cold coronaviruses. Among convalescent patients, a median about 86% of the SARS-CoV-2-reactive clones seen after vaccination appeared only after vaccination, which suggests priming specific to the vaccine. An increase in the median number of SARS-CoV-2-reactive clonotypes from some 20 after infection to some 38 after vaccination was observed, but the change was not found to be significant. Only a relatively small number of convalescent patients were included in the study, and early timepoints following natural infection were not analyzed.

Receptor libraries were prepared by PCR. DNA from cultured CD4+ T cells underwent TCR sequencing with the Oncomine TCR Beta short-read assay at the Johns Hopkins FTIC core. The QIAamp micro DNA kit was used to extract genomic DNA from the cultured CD4+ T cells. Oncomine TCR Beta libraries made from cultured CD4+ T cells were pooled using unique dual indexes and sequenced on an Illumina iSeq 100. Regarding the original processing steps: Non-productive sequences were removed, and CDR3s not starting with C, not ending with F or W, or shorter than 7 amino acids were discarded. Antigen-specific clonotypes were identified using the MANAFEST web application through comparison of peptide-stimulated wells with reference and other culture wells. To be called positive, a clone needed an FDR below 0.05, an odds ratio above 5, and a productive frequency above 0.1% in at least two of three replicate wells. Cross-reactive clonotypes were defined as significantly expanded in both SARS-CoV-2 spike wells and at least one common cold coronavirus spike condition. Using R version 3.6.1, CDR3 homology was evaluated through Levenshtein distances (stringdist) along with unrooted phylogenetic trees (ape). TCRdb cleaned the public reads at Q25 with fastp, built clones with MiXCR and kept in-frame beta chains. Each entry merges the rows of one CDR3 protein and shows their most common DNA and genes. TCRdb, rather than the study authors, made the V and J calls. The sample data list over 12,000 distinct CDR3 sequences, and about three fifths of these were observed just once. Approximately 19% of the sample rests with the top ten.

The CDR3, cysteine through phenylalanine, is 14 amino acids long. Of all the DNA, just the CDR3 is kept, 42 bases in frame from base 1. The trim is 3 bases for V and 4 bases for J, with a gap of 12 bases between the germline ends. CDR1 is given as MNHEY and CDR2 as SVGEGT, both from the germline V gene. Interpreted using the paper, the treatment or condition label stands for: roughly ten-day PBMC culture with coronavirus spike peptide pools or control peptides (ViraFEST assay). The ViraFEST assay, used in the study, expanded antigen-specific T cells with peptide pools and then identified the expanded clonotypes through TCR sequencing. The convalescent patients' positive SARS-CoV-2 PCR tests were from March to December 2020, which was before the Alpha, Beta and Delta variants emerged in the United States. Each well held millions of PBMCs cultured with roughly 10 ug/ml peptide pools in IMDM containing about 5% human AB serum and 7.5 to 10 IU/ml IL-2. On days 3 and 7, half of the culture medium was replaced with fresh IL-2-containing medium. CD4+ T cells were isolated after approximately ten days of culture through negative selection using the EasySep CD4+ T cell isolation kit. Ficoll-Paque Plus gradient centrifugation was used to isolate PBMCs from whole blood, and the isolated PBMCs were then either used fresh or cryopreserved at -140C. Triplicate wells were generally used for each culture condition.

Note on this clonotype: What this receptor recognizes is not known. The input lacks base qualities; no much larger clone sits a single base away.

The source of this sequence is a human donor who had recovered from COVID-19. The sample comprised CD4+ T cells from blood, cultured in vitro. The V and J genes are TRBV6-2 or TRBV6-3 and TRBJ2-5; the D segment may tentatively be TRBD1 or TRBD2, each giving 6 matched bases. The DNA sequence follows: TGTGCCAGCAGTTATGGAAGGGGGGCAGAGACCCAGTACTTC. It codes for CASSYGRGAETQYF.